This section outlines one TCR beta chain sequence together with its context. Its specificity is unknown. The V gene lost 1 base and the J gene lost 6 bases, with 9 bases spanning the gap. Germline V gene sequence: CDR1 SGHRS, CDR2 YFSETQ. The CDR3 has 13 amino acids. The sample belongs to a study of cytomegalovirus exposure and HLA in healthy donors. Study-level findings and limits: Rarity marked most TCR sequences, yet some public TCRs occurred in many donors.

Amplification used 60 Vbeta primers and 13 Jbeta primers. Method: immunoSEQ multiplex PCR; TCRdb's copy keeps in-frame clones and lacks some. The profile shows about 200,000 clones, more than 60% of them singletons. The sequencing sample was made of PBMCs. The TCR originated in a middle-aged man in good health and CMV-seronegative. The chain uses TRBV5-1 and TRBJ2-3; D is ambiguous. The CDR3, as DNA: TGCGCCAGCAGCTTGTCGAGCATCGATACGCAGTATTTT. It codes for CASSLSSIDTQYF.